Listed here are 9 T cell receptor beta chains from one sample, sequenced in a study of T-cell memory formation after mild COVID-19. From the 5' RACE reads, TCRdb called clonotypes with MiXCR, one entry per CDR3 protein. The table lists 400,000 to 500,000 distinct CDR3 sequences, 24% of them singletons. The sample consisted of PBMCs or a T cell subset sorted from them (not recorded which). These TCRs come from an adult woman who had mild COVID-19 (a few samples of this study predate the infection). Cell type and time point are not known.

This clonotype occurred a few times. The rearrangement joins TRBV7-8 to TRBJ1-4; D is possibly TRBD1 (6 bases). CDR1 is SGHVS, CDR2 FQNEAQ, per germline. V was pared by 1 base and J by 6 bases, with 15 bases between. This CDR3 has 16 amino acids. The CDR3 DNA sequence: TGTGCCAGCAGCTTAGGAGCCGGGACAACGGATGAAAAACTGTTTTTT. This gives the protein CASSLGAGTTDEKLFF.

This clonotype was found a few times. V gene TRBV7-9 combines with J gene TRBJ1-6, with 7 bases lining up with TRBD1. The CDR3 has 15 amino acids. CDR1 and CDR2 (germline): SEHNR, FQNEAQ (reference sequence). The V gene end was trimmed by 4 bases and the J gene end by 7 bases; junction bases not matched to a gene: 7. The CDR3 nucleotides are TGTGCCAGCAGCTGGGAGGGGACAGAAAATTCACCCCTCCACTTT. Residues: CASSWEGTENSPLHF.

This sequence joins TRBV5-1 and TRBJ1-1; D unclear. This CDR3 region has 18 residues. Germline loops: CDR1 SGHRS, CDR2 YFSETQ. V gave up 0 bases and J gave up 3 bases, with 21 bases separating them. The CDR3 DNA is TGCGCCAGCAGCTTGGGGCCAGGATGGGTCGCGGGAGACACTGAAGCTTTCTTT. This gives the protein CASSLGPGWVAGDTEAFF.

The chain combines TRBV28 with TRBJ2-1; 11 bases align to TRBD2. The length of the CDR3 is 16 residues. The J segment lost 9 bases and the V segment lost 2 bases, leaving 9 bases of the junction unmatched. Germline lookup yields CDR1 MDHEN and CDR2 SYDVKM. The CDR3 protein is CASSLLAGGGRSEQFF. CDR3 in DNA: TGTGCCAGCAGTTTACTAGCGGGGGGAGGACGAAGTGAGCAGTTCTTC.

This chain links TRBV11-3 with TRBJ1-2, with 7 bases matching TRBD1. The CDR3 extends over 16 amino acids. The germline V gene has CDR1 SGHNT and CDR2 YENEEA. The V gene end was trimmed by 6 bases and the J gene end by 5 bases; junction bases not matched to a gene: 15. The CDR3 is CASSWTTVDREYGYTF. DNA for the CDR3: TGTGCCAGCAGTTGGACGACAGTAGACAGGGAATATGGCTACACCTTC.

This rearrangement joins TRBV7-2 to TRBJ2-1, with D perhaps TRBD1 (5 bases). The CDR3 covers 13 residues. Germline CDR1 and CDR2: SGHTA and FQGNSA. V was trimmed by 5 bases and J by 10 bases, leaving 15 bases between them. CDR3 nucleotide sequence: TGTGCCAGCAGCGCCCAGGCAGGGTACGAGCAGTTCTTC. It codes for CASSAQAGYEQFF.

The chain links TRBV9 to TRBJ1-5, with TRBD1 matching over 8 bases. Germline trimming cut 2 bases from V and 7 bases from J; bases unmatched to any gene: 5. This CDR3 contains 14 residues. In germline, CDR1 is SGDLS, CDR2 YYNGEE. Written as DNA, the CDR3 is TGTGCCAGCAGCGTTGACAGGGGTATGCAGCCCCAGCATTTT. Translating it yields CASSVDRGMQPQHF.

The sample holds a few counts of this clonotype. The chain links TRBV7-6 to TRBJ2-1; 7 bases line up with TRBD2. The J segment lost 7 bases and the V segment lost 4 bases, leaving 4 bases of the junction unmatched. This CDR3 spans 13 amino acids. In germline, CDR1 is SGHVS, CDR2 FNYEAQ. CDR3 sequence reads: CASSSVGGNEQFF. CDR3 nucleotides: TGTGCCAGCAGCTCCGTGGGAGGGAATGAGCAGTTCTTC.

The chain carries TRBV7-6 and TRBJ2-7; 9 positions match TRBD2. The CDR3 consists of 18 residues. Germline V gene sequence: CDR1 SGHVS, CDR2 FNYEAQ. After removal of 4 bases from V and 1 base from J, the junction contained 14 bases not matched to a gene. In DNA form, the CDR3 reads TGTGCCAGCAGCTACAAGCGGGAGGTAATTCTCCGGTCCTACGAGCAGTACTTC. This gives the protein CASSYKREVILRSYEQYF.